The clone carrying this TCR beta chain was recorded once. This record belongs to a study of blood T cell repertoires in COVID-19. TCRdb's table, derived via immunoSEQ multiplex PCR, lists solely in-frame clones and lacks some. Among about 52,000 clones, approximately 84% were seen once, and the ten largest hold approximately 15%. The sequenced sample was peripheral blood. The receptor was isolated from a man in his 70s with acute or convalescent COVID-19.

Here the CDR3 reads CASIPTPRGDTQYF. CDR3 DNA sequence: TGTGCCAGCATCCCGACGCCCCGGGGGGATACGCAGTATTTT. This chain uses TRBV6-5 with TRBJ2-3; D may be TRBD2 (6 bases). The V end lost 7 bases, the J end lost 6 bases, and 17 bases lay between the germline ends. This CDR3 is built from 14 residues. CDR1 and CDR2 (germline): MNHEY, SVGAGI.